Below, one TCR beta chain is given with its context. Its cognate antigen is unknown. This record belongs to a study of post-analysis software for immune sequencing data. Whole-study results and caveats: In patients, four to six TRBV segments were more frequent than in controls, with TRBV5-6, TRBV5-1 and TRBV20-1 among them.

The V gene end was trimmed by 2 bases and the J gene end by 6 bases; junction bases not matched to a gene: 4. The CDR3 runs to 14 residues. Germline CDR1 and CDR2: LGHNA and YNFKEQ. Incorporated into the TCR beta cDNA libraries were unique molecular identifiers, which served to reduce PCR and sequencing biases. TCRdb reprocessed the PCR reads via MiXCR and lists one record per CDR3 protein. This sample carries 650,000 to 850,000 distinct CDR3 sequences, roughly 58% of them seen once, and the ten largest clones take approximately 4.4%. The rearrangement links TRBV4-2 to TRBJ2-5, with TRBD1 matching 9 bases. Sample: blood. This clonotype originated in a girl aged 10 to 17 with multiple sclerosis. CDR3 amino acids: CASSQTGGEKTQYF. In nucleotides, the CDR3 is TGTGCCAGCAGCCAAACAGGGGGCGAGAAGACCCAGTACTTC.